The T cell receptor (beta chain) described here comes from a study of molecular identifiers for immune sequencing clone quantification. Findings of the study overall: Same-barcode identical TCR molecules could make highly expanded clones look smaller than they are.

A note on this clonotype: Antigen: not known.

Previously reported methods and listed TCR primers produced the bulk TCR libraries. TCRdb independently ran MiXCR on the PCR reads; one entry per CDR3 protein. The sample records some 320,000 distinct CDR3 sequences, about a fifth being singletons. The sequenced sample consisted of naive CD8+ T cells from blood, with Jurkat cell RNA spiked in. Sample subset: FACS-sorted CD8+CD4-CCR7+CD45RA+ naive T cells. The sequence was obtained from a human donor in good health. Some libraries in this study had Jurkat cell RNA spiked in.

This CDR3 reads CASNWDSRARTIGYGYTF. For the CDR3, the DNA is TGTGCCAGCAACTGGGACAGCAGGGCGAGGACGATCGGCTATGGCTACACCTTC. J is TRBJ1-2 and V is TRBV7-9; 7 nucleotides agree with TRBD1. The V and J ends lost 7 bases and 4 bases, in that order; junction bases with no gene match: 21. The CDR3 extends over 18 amino acids. In germline, CDR1 is SEHNR, CDR2 FQNEAQ (reference sequence).